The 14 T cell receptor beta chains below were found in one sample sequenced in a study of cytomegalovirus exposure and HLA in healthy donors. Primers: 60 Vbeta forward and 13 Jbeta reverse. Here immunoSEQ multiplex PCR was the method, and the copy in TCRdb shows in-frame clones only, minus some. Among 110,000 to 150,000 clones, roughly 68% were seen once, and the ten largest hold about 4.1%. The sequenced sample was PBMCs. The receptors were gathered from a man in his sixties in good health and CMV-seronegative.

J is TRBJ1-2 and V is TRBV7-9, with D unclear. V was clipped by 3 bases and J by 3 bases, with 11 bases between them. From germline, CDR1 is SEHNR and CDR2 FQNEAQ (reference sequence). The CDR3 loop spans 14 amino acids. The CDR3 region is CASSFGRGDYGYTF. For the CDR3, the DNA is TGTGCCAGCAGCTTCGGACGGGGAGACTATGGCTACACCTTC.

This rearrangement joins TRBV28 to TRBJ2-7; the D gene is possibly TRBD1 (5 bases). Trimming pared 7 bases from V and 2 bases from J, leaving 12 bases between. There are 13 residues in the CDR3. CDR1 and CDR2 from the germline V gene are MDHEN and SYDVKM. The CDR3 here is CASILQGTYEQYF. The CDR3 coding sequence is TGTGCCAGCATACTCCAGGGAACCTACGAGCAGTACTTC.

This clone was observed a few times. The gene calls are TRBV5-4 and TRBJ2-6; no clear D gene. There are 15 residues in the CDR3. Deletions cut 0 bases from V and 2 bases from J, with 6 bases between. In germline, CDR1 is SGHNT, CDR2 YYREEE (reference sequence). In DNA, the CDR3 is TGTGCCAGCAGCTTGGGCGAAGCTGGGGCCAACGTCCTGACTTTC. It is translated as CASSLGEAGANVLTF.

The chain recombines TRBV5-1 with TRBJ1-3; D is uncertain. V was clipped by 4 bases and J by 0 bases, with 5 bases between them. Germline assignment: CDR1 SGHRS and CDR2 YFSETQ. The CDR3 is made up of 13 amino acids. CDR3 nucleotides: TGCGCCAGCAGCACAGCCTCTGGAAACACCATATATTTT. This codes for CASSTASGNTIYF.

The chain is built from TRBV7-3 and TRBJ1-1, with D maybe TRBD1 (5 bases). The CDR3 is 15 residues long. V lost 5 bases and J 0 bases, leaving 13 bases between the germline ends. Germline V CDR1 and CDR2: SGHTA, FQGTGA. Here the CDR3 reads CASSPSPGVNTEAFF. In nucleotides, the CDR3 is TGTGCCAGCAGCCCTTCCCCGGGGGTGAACACTGAAGCTTTCTTT.

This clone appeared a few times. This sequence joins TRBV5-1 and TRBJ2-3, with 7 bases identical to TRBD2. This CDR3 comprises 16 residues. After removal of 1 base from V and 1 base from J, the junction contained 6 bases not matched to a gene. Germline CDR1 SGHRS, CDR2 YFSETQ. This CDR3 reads CASSLQAGSRTDTQYF. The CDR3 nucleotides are TGCGCCAGCAGCTTGCAAGCGGGAAGCCGCACAGATACGCAGTATTTT.

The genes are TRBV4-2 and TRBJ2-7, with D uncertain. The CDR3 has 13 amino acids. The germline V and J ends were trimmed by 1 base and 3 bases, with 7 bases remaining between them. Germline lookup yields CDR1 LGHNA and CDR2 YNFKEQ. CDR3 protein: CASSQVGYYEQYF. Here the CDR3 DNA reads TGTGCCAGCAGCCAAGTCGGTTACTACGAGCAGTACTTC.

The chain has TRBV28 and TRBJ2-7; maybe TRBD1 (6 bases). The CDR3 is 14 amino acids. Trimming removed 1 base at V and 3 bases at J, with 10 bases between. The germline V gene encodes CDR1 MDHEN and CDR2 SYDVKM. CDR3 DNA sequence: TGTGCCAGCAGTTTATCTGGACAGAACTACGAGCAGTACTTC. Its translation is CASSLSGQNYEQYF.

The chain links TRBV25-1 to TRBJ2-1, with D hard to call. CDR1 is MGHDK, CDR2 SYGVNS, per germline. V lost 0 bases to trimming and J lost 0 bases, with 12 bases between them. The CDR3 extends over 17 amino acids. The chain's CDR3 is CASSEYAEAASYNEQFF. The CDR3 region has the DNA TGTGCCAGCAGTGAATACGCCGAGGCGGCCTCCTACAATGAGCAGTTCTTC.

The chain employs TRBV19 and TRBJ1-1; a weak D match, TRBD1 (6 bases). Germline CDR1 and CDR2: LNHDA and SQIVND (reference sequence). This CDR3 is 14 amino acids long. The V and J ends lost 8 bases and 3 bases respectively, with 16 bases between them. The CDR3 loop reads CASYGGGLDTEAFF. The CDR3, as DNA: TGTGCCAGTTACGGGGGGGGGCTAGACACTGAAGCTTTCTTT.

The CDR3 bases are TGTGCCACCAGCCAGGGACAGGTTGGCAATGAGCAGTTCTTC. This codes for CATSQGQVGNEQFF. The chain uses TRBV15 and TRBJ2-1, with 8 positions matching TRBD1. Germline CDR1 and CDR2: LNHNV and YYDKDF (reference sequence). The CDR3 is 14 amino acids. V was clipped by 5 bases and J by 6 bases; unmatched bases: 6. Full variable domain (outside the CDR3, taken from reference TRBV15 and TRBJ2-1): DAMVIQNPRYQVTQFGKPVTLSCSQTLNHNVMYWYQQKSSQAPKLLFHYYDKDFNNEADTPDNFQSRRPNTSFCFLDIRSPGLGDTAMYLCATSQGQVGNEQFFGPGTRLTVL.

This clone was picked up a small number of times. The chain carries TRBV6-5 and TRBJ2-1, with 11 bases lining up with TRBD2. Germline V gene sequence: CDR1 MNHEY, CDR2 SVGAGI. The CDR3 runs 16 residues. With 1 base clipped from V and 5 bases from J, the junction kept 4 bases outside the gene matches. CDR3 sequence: CASSYWTSGPNNEQFF. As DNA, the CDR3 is TGTGCCAGCAGTTACTGGACTAGCGGGCCTAACAATGAGCAGTTCTTC.

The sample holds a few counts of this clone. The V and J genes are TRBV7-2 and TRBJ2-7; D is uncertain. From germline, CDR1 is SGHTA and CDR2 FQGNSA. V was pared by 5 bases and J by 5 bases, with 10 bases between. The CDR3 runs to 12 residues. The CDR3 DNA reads TGTGCCAGCAGCCCCAGTTTAAACGAGCAGTACTTC. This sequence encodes CASSPSLNEQYF.

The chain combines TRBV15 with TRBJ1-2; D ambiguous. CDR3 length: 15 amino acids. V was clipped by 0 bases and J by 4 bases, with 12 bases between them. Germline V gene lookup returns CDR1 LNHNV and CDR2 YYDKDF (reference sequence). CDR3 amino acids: CATSRDLPAGYGYTF. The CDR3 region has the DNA TGTGCCACCAGCAGAGATCTCCCAGCGGGCTATGGCTACACCTTC.